The 11 T cell receptor beta chains reported below all come from one sample, sequenced in a study of blood T cell repertoires in COVID-19. Libraries were prepared by immunoSEQ multiplex PCR; TCRdb keeps only in-frame clonotypes and omits some of them. The table has some 150,000 clones, roughly 85% seen once; the top ten hold 2.6%. What was sequenced was peripheral blood. The receptors were gathered from a human donor with acute or convalescent COVID-19. The donor label of this sample is uncertain.

The chain links TRBV7-2 to TRBJ2-2; a weak D match, TRBD2 (7 bases). The CDR3 totals 14 residues. Germline V gene lookup returns CDR1 SGHTA and CDR2 FQGNSA. Trimming pared 5 bases from V and 4 bases from J, leaving 11 bases between. The CDR3 DNA sequence: TGTGCCAGCAGCCCCGCGGGGGCCACCGGGGAGCTGTTTTTT. This encodes CASSPAGATGELFF.

The chain joins TRBV7-3 to TRBJ1-2; TRBD1 matches at 7 bases. After removal of 0 bases from V and 7 bases from J, the junction contained 5 bases not matched to a gene. CDR1 is SGHTA, CDR2 FQGTGA, per germline. This CDR3 has 14 residues. CDR3 DNA: TGTGCCAGCAGCTTAACCCGACAGGGCCGTGGCTACACCTTC. The encoded protein is CASSLTRQGRGYTF.

The chain is built from TRBV28 and TRBJ2-7; 13 bases fit TRBD2. Trimming at V came to 6 bases and at J to 3 bases, leaving 8 bases not matched to a gene. Germline CDR1 reads MDHEN; CDR2 reads SYDVKM. The CDR3 is 16 residues long. The chain's CDR3 is CASSEGTSGKHYEQYV. The CDR3 coding sequence is TGTGCCAGCAGCGAGGGGACTAGCGGGAAACACTACGAGCAGTACGTC.

The J gene is TRBJ1-5, the V gene TRBV7-9; 7 nucleotides agree with TRBD1. V was pared by 2 bases and J by 4 bases, with 8 bases of the junction left unmatched. Germline lookup yields CDR1 SEHNR and CDR2 FQNEAQ (reference sequence). The CDR3 loop spans 16 amino acids. The CDR3 region has the DNA TGTGCCAGCAGCTTATCCGGGACAGTCACAAATCAGCCCCAGCATTTT. This translates into CASSLSGTVTNQPQHF.

This clone came up once. The chain is built from TRBV24-1 and TRBJ1-1; D unclear. V was shortened by 0 bases and J by 12 bases, with 16 bases between the two germline ends. This CDR3 contains 14 residues. Germline values: CDR1 KGHDR, CDR2 SFDVKD. The CDR3 region is CATSDLRVRRITFF. In nucleotides, the CDR3 is TGTGCCACCAGTGATTTGCGGGTCAGGAGGATAACTTTCTTT.

This sequence joins TRBV5-8 and TRBJ2-7; 7 nucleotides agree with TRBD2. The ends lost 4 bases at V and 1 base at J; junction bases unmatched: 8. This CDR3 contains 15 residues. The germline gives CDR1 SGHTS, CDR2 YDEGEE. The CDR3 reads CASSRGGLSSYEQYF. The CDR3 coding sequence is TGTGCCAGCAGCCGCGGGGGACTTTCTTCCTACGAGCAGTACTTC.

The chain employs TRBV7-8 and TRBJ1-4; 12 bases are a match to TRBD1. The germline V gene has CDR1 SGHVS and CDR2 FQNEAQ. This CDR3 has 15 amino acids. The V and J ends lost 0 bases and 8 bases, in that order; junction bases with no gene match: 1. In nucleotides, the CDR3 is TGTGCCAGCAGCTTAGCTGGGACAGGGGGCGAAAAACTGTTTTTT. It is translated as CASSLAGTGGEKLFF.

The chain combines TRBV10-3 with TRBJ1-2; the match to TRBD1 covers 8 bases. The CDR3 covers 14 residues. After removal of 8 bases from V and 0 bases from J, the junction contained 5 bases not matched to a gene. Germline assignment: CDR1 ENHRY and CDR2 SYGVKD. CDR3 sequence: CAIATGESNYGYTF. The CDR3 DNA sequence: TGTGCCATCGCGACAGGGGAGTCTAACTATGGCTACACCTTC.

On this clone: A read error may account for a junction end that differs from germline. The chain has TRBV7-7 and TRBJ2-1; 7 positions match TRBD2. CDR3 size: 15 residues. Germline V gene lookup returns CDR1 SSHAT and CDR2 FNYEAQ (reference sequence). In nucleotides, the CDR3 is TGTGCTAGCAGCCCAGGGTCCGGGGGGTACAATGAGCAGTTCTTC. This sequence encodes CASSPGSGGYNEQFF.

This clone has only a few counts. This chain links TRBV27 with TRBJ2-7; tentatively, D is TRBD1 (6 bases). The CDR3 is 15 residues long. V gave up 5 bases and J gave up 3 bases, with 17 bases separating them. CDR1 and CDR2 from the germline V gene are MNHEY and SMNVEV (reference sequence). CDR3 residues: CASSLNRDTVYEQYF. The CDR3 bases are TGTGCCAGCAGTCTAAACCGGGACACGGTCTACGAGCAGTACTTC.

This clone has just a few counts. Written as DNA, the CDR3 is TGTGCCAGTAGTAGGGCCGCGGGTCAGCCCCAGCATTTT. This codes for CASSRAAGQPQHF. The chain links TRBV19 to TRBJ1-5, with no clear D. The germline V gene has CDR1 LNHDA and CDR2 SQIVND (reference sequence). V gave up 4 bases and J gave up 6 bases, with 10 bases separating them. This CDR3 region has 13 residues.